This entry is about one T cell receptor beta chain. This sequence is one base from a far larger clone and is likely a read error. The CDR3 runs to 14 residues. Germline V gene sequence: CDR1 SQVTM, CDR2 ANQGSEA. The data are from a study of shared clonotypes between healthy human individuals. Sequencing used immunoSEQ multiplex PCR; TCRdb keeps in-frame clones, though not all of them. The sample holds approximately 470,000 clones, approximately 84% seen once. The sequencing input was PBMCs. The J gene is TRBJ1-1, the V gene TRBV29-1; TRBD1 agrees at 8 bases. This receptor was obtained from a woman between 35 and 50 years old in good health. Some clones in this sample may be carry-over from other donors' samples. Here the CDR3 DNA reads TGCAGCGCCGCTGACAGGGGAGAGTACACTAAAGCTTTCTTT. Its translation: CSAADRGEYTKAFF.